This TCR beta chain was sequenced during a study of Tregs in tolerant kidney transplant recipients (dated by TCRdb to about 2019). For the study in its entirety: Transplants used related donors with nonmyeloablative bone marrow transplantation; mixed chimerism was transient in the human trials. The study used TCRbeta sequencing to identify donor-specific regulatory T cells before combined kidney and bone marrow transplantation, then tracked those cells after transplant. The investigation overall reported the following: For some patients, the PCR primers changed as time went on, which meant samples from those patients could not be compared with one another at the nucleotide level. In tolerant patients, donor-specific Tregs expanded more than Tregs overall, which suggests antigen-driven rather than nonspecific expansion. The most biologically relevant and donor-specific TCRbeta repertoire appeared to be identified by expanding Tregs with activated donor B cells. Biological reproducibility was not examined directly, but technical replication error appeared to be minimal. The study was constrained by small patient numbers, and validation of the findings is required in larger populations and under other immunosuppression protocols.

In light of the paper, this sample's time point label describes: blood sample drawn before combined kidney and bone marrow transplant. Thawed PBMCs were FACS-sorted into unstimulated Tregs (CD4+CD25+CD127-), CD4+ non-Tregs (CD4+CD25-), CD4 cells and CD8 cells. The patients were a few recipients of combined kidney and bone marrow transplants from the ITN036ST trial, and samples were available only for these trial subjects. Healthy control blood was separated into PBMCs by Ficoll density gradient and cryopreserved, and patient PBMCs were collected both before and after transplant. About this clone itself: Its binding antigen is unknown. The sample holds no much larger clone one base away, and base qualities are not on file.

From cysteine to phenylalanine, the CDR3 is 16 amino acids long. Only the CDR3 region is kept as DNA, spanning 48 bases read in frame from base 1. From the germline V gene, CDR1 is MNHEY and CDR2 is SVGAGI. V sheds 0 bases and J sheds 6 bases, leaving 15 bases between their ends. For TCRbeta CDR3 sequencing, genomic DNA was extracted from sorted cells using the QIAGEN DNeasy Blood and Tissue Kit. High-throughput TCRbeta CDR3 sequencing, including PCR amplification with bias correction and internal controls, was performed commercially through immunoSEQ. The published analysis was carried out like this. Unique productive TCRbeta sequences were defined by CDR3 nucleotide sequence where primers matched, and otherwise by CDR3 amino acid sequence together with Vbeta and Jbeta genes. To correct sorting error, sequences shared between sorted populations at a frequency ratio of 2:1 or less were removed; the rest were assigned to the higher population. Donor-reactive sequences were defined as at least 5-fold expanded in CFSE-low cells versus unstimulated cells, with frequency of at least 0.01% in CFSE-low cells. Repertoire divergence was quantified by Jensen-Shannon divergence calculated from the top 100 TCRbeta sequences ranked by frequency. For samples with multiple sequencing runs, sorting error was corrected in each run separately before the runs were combined. TCRdb took over this immuneACCESS table, retaining in-frame rearrangements with V and J assigned. Such tables are incomplete; in checked studies, under half of the missing clones stem from an unresolved V gene, and the remainder is unexplained. V, J and clone size derive from that table, while D and trimming were established from the DNA sequence. In this sample the table shows roughly 99,000 clones, 80% to 95% of which occur a single time. 0.46% of the sample lies in the top ten.

Rearrangement joined TRBV6-5 to TRBJ1-5; no D gene is confidently identified. Sequencing was performed on CD4+ T cells from blood, taken before the transplant. This clonotype originated in a human donor who received a combined kidney and bone marrow transplant. The DNA sequence is TGTGCCAGCAGTTACTCTTACCCGTCGGCGGGTCAGCCCCAGCATTTT. This gives the protein CASSYSYPSAGQPQHF.